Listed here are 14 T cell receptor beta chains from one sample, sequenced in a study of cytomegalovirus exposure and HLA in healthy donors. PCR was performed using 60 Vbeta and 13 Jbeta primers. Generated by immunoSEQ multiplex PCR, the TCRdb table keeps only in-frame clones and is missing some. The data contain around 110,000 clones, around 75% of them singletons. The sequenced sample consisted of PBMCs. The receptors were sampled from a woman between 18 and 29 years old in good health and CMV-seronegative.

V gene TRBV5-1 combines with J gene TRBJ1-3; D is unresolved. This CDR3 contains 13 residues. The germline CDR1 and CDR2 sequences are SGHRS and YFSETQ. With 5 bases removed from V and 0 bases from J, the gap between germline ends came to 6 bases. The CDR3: CASSSYSGNTIYF. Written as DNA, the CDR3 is TGCGCCAGCAGTTCTTACTCTGGAAACACCATATATTTT.

The CDR3 region has the DNA TGTGCCAGCAGTTACGGCTCAGGGGGATACGAGCAGTACTTC. Protein: CASSYGSGGYEQYF. The chain combines TRBV6-6 with TRBJ2-7; 7 nucleotides align to TRBD1. After removal of 2 bases from V and 4 bases from J, the junction contained 5 bases not matched to a gene. The CDR3 spans 14 residues. From germline, CDR1 is MNHNY and CDR2 SVGAGI (reference sequence).

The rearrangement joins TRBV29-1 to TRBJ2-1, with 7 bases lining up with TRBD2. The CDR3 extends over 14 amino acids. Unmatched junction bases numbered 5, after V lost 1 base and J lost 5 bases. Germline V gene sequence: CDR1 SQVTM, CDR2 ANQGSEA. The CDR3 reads CSVEGGGLDNEQFF. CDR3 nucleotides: TGCAGCGTTGAAGGGGGGGGATTGGACAATGAGCAGTTCTTC.

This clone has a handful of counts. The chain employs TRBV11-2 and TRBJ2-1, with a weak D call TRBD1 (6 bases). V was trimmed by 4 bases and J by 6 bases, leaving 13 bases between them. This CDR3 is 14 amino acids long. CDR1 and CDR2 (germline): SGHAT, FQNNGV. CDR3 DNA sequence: TGTGCCAGCAGCTGGCAGGGGTCGACCAATGAGCAGTTCTTC. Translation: CASSWQGSTNEQFF.

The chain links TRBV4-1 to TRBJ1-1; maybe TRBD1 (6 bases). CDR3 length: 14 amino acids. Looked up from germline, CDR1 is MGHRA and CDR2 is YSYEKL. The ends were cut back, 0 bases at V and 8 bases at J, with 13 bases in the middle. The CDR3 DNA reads TGCGCCAGCAGCCAAGATTTGGCAGGGGTCGAAGCTTTCTTT. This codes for CASSQDLAGVEAFF.

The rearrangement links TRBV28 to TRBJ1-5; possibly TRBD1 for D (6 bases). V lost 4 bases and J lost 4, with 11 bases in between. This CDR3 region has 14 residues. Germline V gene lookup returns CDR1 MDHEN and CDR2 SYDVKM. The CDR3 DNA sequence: TGTGCCAGCAGTTCAGGGGCGGATAATCAGCCCCAGCATTTT. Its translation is CASSSGADNQPQHF.

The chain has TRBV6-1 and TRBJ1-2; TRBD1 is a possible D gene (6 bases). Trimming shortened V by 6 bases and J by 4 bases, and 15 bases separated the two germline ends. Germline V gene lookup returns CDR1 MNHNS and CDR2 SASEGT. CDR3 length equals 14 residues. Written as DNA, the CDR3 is TGTGCCAGCAGATTGACAGGCGAGGGCTATGGCTACACCTTC. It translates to CASRLTGEGYGYTF.

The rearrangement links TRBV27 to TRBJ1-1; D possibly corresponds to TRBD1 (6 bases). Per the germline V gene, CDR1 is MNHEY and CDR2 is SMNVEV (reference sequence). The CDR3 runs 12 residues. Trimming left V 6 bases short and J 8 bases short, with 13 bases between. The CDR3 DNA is TGTGCCAGCAGCCCTGTCAGGGGAGAAGCTTTCTTT. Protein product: CASSPVRGEAFF.

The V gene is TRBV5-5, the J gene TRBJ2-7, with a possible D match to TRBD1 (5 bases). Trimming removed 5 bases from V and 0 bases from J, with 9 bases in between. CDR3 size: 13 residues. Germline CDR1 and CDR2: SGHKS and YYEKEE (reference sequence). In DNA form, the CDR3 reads TGTGCCAGCAGAACGCAGGGCTCCTACGAGCAGTACTTC. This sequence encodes CASRTQGSYEQYF.

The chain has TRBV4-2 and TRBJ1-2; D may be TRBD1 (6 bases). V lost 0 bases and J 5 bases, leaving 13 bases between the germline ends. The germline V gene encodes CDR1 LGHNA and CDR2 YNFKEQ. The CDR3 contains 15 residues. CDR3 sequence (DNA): TGTGCCAGCAGCCAAGACGCAGGCCAGGGGTATGGCTACACCTTC. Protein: CASSQDAGQGYGYTF.

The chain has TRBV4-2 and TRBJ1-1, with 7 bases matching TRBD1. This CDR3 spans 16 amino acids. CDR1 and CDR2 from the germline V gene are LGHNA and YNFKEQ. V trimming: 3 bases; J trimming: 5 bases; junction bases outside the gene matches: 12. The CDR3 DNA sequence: TGTGCCAGCAGCCATATCGCCCCGACAGGGAAGACTGAAGCTTTCTTT. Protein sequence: CASSHIAPTGKTEAFF.

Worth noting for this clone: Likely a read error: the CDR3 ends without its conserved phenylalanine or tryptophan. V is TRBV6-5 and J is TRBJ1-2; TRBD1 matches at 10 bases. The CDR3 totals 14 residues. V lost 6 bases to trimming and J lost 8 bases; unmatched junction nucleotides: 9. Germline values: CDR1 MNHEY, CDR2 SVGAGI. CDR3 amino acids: CASRYGQGGGGYTV. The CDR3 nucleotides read TGTGCCAGCAGATATGGACAGGGGGGAGGCGGCTACACCGTC.

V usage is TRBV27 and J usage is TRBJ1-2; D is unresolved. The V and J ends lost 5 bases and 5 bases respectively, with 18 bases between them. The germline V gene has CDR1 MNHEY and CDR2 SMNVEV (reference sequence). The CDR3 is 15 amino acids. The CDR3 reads CASSQGGRMAYGYTF. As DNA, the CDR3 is TGTGCCAGCAGTCAAGGCGGGAGGATGGCGTATGGCTACACCTTC.

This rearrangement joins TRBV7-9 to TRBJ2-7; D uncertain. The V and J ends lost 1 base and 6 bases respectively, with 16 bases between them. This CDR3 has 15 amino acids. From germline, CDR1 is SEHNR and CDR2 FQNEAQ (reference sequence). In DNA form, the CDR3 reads TGTGCCAGCAGCTTAGGTGGCAGAGACTTCGGCGAGCAGTACTTC. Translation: CASSLGGRDFGEQYF.